These 8 T cell receptor beta chains originate from one sample sequenced in a study of T cells in Graves' hyperthyroidism and ophthalmopathy. The source material, RNA transcripts, was used to amplify TCR beta CDR3 regions. A set of HTBI primers served as the primers for a first-round RT-PCR of the TCR CDR3. MiXCR was run by TCRdb on the multiplex PCR reads, yielding one entry per CDR3 protein. Counted here are approximately 58,000 distinct CDR3 sequences, 49% occurring once; the ten biggest clones make up around 12%. Specimen: blood. All receptors come from a woman in her 30s with Graves' ophthalmopathy.

For this clonotype: A read error may explain this, as a much larger clone is one base away. The V and J genes are TRBV28 and TRBJ1-4, with a weak D call TRBD1 (6 bases). This CDR3 is built from 13 residues. Germline V CDR1 and CDR2: MDHEN, SYDVKM. The CDR3 region is CASNTGTNERLFF. CDR3 DNA sequence: TGTGCCAGCAACACAGGGACTAATGAAAGACTGTTTTTT.

This clonotype was counted ten times or more. The chain joins TRBV7-3 to TRBJ2-5; TRBD1 is a possible D gene (5 bases). CDR1 is SGHTA, CDR2 FQGTGA, per germline. This CDR3 comprises 15 residues. Trimming pared 2 bases from V and 4 bases from J, leaving 14 bases between. CDR3 residues: CASSLLPGPTETQYF. Here the CDR3 DNA reads TGTGCCAGCAGCTTATTGCCAGGGCCAACAGAGACCCAGTACTTC.

The rearrangement links TRBV29-1 to TRBJ2-3, with 11 bases that match TRBD2. After removal of 6 bases from V and 4 bases from J, the junction contained 3 bases not matched to a gene. This CDR3 comprises 13 residues. CDR1 is SQVTM and CDR2 is ANQGSEA in the germline V gene. The CDR3 region is CSVGLAVSDTQYF. The DNA of the CDR3 is TGCAGCGTGGGACTAGCGGTGTCAGATACGCAGTATTTT.

This clonotype came up many times. CDR3 DNA: TGTGCCAGTAGCAATCGGGGACCTGAGCAGTTCTTC. This codes for CASSNRGPEQFF. The chain is built from TRBV19 and TRBJ2-1, with D possibly being TRBD1 or TRBD2 (5 bases each). The CDR3 covers 12 residues. Trimming cost V 6 bases and J 9 bases, with 12 bases left between them. Germline loops: CDR1 LNHDA, CDR2 SQIVND (reference sequence).

This clonotype was seen at least ten times. The chain is built from TRBV10-1 and TRBJ2-7; no clear D. With 4 bases removed from V and 3 bases from J, the gap between germline ends came to 7 bases. The CDR3 runs to 12 residues. The germline V gene has CDR1 WNHNN and CDR2 SYGVQD (reference sequence). The CDR3 coding sequence is TGCGCCAGCAGTGCCCGGGTCTACGAGCAGTACTTC. Translating it yields CASSARVYEQYF.

The V gene is TRBV10-3, the J gene TRBJ2-1, with 13 bases matching TRBD2. This CDR3 contains 13 residues. Germline CDR1 reads ENHRY; CDR2 reads SYGVKD. V lost 10 bases to trimming and J lost 11 bases; unmatched junction nucleotides: 8. CDR3 DNA sequence: TGTGCCACCCAACTAGCGGGAGGGCCAAAGCAGTTCTTC. Its translation: CATQLAGGPKQFF.

This clonotype was recorded at least ten times. The chain has TRBV10-2 and TRBJ2-7; 7 nucleotides match TRBD2. This CDR3 comprises 14 residues. CDR1 and CDR2 from the germline V gene are WSHSY and SAAADI. The J segment lost 5 bases and the V segment lost 5 bases, leaving 9 bases of the junction unmatched. CDR3: CASSSSGPRDEQYF. In DNA, the CDR3 is TGCGCCAGCAGTAGTAGCGGGCCGCGGGACGAGCAGTACTTC.

Remarks on this clonotype: A read error is possible here, since a much larger clone lies one base away. This chain joins TRBV14 and TRBJ1-6; perhaps TRBD1 as D (6 bases). The CDR3 is 14 amino acids. Looked up from germline, CDR1 is SGHDN and CDR2 is FVKESK. CDR3 region: CASSQDNRVSPPHF. CDR3 coding DNA: TGTGCCAGCAGCCAAGATAACAGGGTTTCACCCCCCCACTTT. The whole variable domain, filled in from reference TRBV14 and TRBJ1-6, reads EAGVTQFPSHSVIEKGQTVTLRCDPISGHDNLYWYRRVMGKEIKFLLHFVKESKQDESGMPNNRFLAERTGGTYSTLKVQPAELEDSGVYFCASSQDNRVSPPHFGNGTRLTVT.